This TCR beta chain came from a study of blood T cells in healthy people across ages. Whole-study context: For every two T cells, template switching captured about one barcoded beta molecule. General study points: Naive T cell percentage and TCR beta diversity correlated strongly.

The length of the CDR3 is 13 residues. Germline V gene lookup returns CDR1 MNHNS and CDR2 SASEGT. V lost 6 bases to trimming and J lost 1 base, with 9 bases between them. In its sample, this clonotype was seen many times. What it binds is not known. Collection of roughly 9.8 milliliters of peripheral blood was performed for each donor. It was with a sample-barcoded 5' primer and a J-beta primer mix that a second PCR of about 7 to 12 cycles was run. TCRdb called the 5' RACE reads again in MiXCR, with one record for every CDR3 protein. Here the sample spans hundreds of thousands of distinct CDR3 sequences, about 30% being singletons.

The specimen was blood. The receptor comes from an elderly woman in good health. The chain is built from TRBV6-1 and TRBJ1-2, with D maybe TRBD1 (5 bases). CDR3 DNA sequence: TGTGCCAGCAGGCAGACAGTTAACTATGGCTACACCTTC. It codes for CASRQTVNYGYTF.